This T cell receptor (beta chain) was identified in a study of blood T cells in healthy people across ages. Findings and caveats of the study: In older individuals, TCR beta diversity per million T cells was lower, falling roughly linearly with age. No conclusive comparison of naive versus antigen-experienced cells was possible with unsorted PBMCs.

Extraction yielded at least 5 micrograms of total RNA per sample. The authors ran a second PCR of 7 to 11 cycles using a sample-barcoded 5' primer and a J-beta primer mix. One entry per CDR3 protein, called by TCRdb with MiXCR from the 5' RACE reads. The data show roughly 860,000 distinct CDR3 sequences, under 80% seen once. The length of the CDR3 is 15 residues. Per the germline V gene, CDR1 is SGHTA and CDR2 is FQGNSA. Trimming removed 2 bases at V and 2 bases at J, with 10 bases between. Remarks on this clonotype: Its antigen is unidentified.

The origin of this receptor is a man aged 30 to 39 in good health. Sequenced: blood. This chain joins TRBV7-2 and TRBJ1-3; D is ambiguous. The CDR3 coding sequence is TGTGCCAGCAGCTTAATGTCAAGGGCTGGAAACACCATATATTTT. Its translation: CASSLMSRAGNTIYF. Full variable domain (outside the CDR3, taken from reference TRBV7-2 and TRBJ1-3): GAGVSQSPSNKVTEKGKDVELRCDPISGHTALYWYRQSLGQGLEFLIYFQGNSAPDKSGLPSDRFSAERTGGSVSTLTIQRTQQEDSAVYLCASSLMSRAGNTIYFGEGSWLTVV.